These T cell receptor beta chains were read from a single sample in a study of OX40 agonist ivuxolimab in advanced cancers. Assay: immunoSEQ multiplex PCR; the TCRdb copy retains only in-frame clones and omits some. The sample lists tens of thousands of clones, about 87% seen once, with 0.67% in the top ten. This specimen consisted of CD4+ or CD8+ T cells sorted from blood, obtained in a trial of the OX40 agonist ivuxolimab. The receptors originated from an adult with an advanced solid tumor such as melanoma, head and neck, liver or kidney cancer. Each CDR3 is given with its conserved first and last residue.

v_call	j_call	cdr3_aa
TRBV18	TRBJ1-4	CASSPSHGDEKLFF
TRBV28	TRBJ1-2	CASRSGLKGGYTF
TRBV5-8	TRBJ1-2	CASSLPLGGYTF
TRBV7-9	TRBJ2-1	CASNRGGLSYNEQFF
TRBV27	TRBJ2-1	CASSFLAPSRDLAFEQFF
TRBV25-1	TRBJ1-2	CASSEWEGYTF
TRBV6-1	TRBJ2-2	CASSFGGTGELFF
TRBV11-3	TRBJ2-1	CASKKGVDNEQFF
TRBV28	TRBJ1-5	CASSLGPRGDQPQHF
TRBV5-1	TRBJ1-4	CASSRTGGVEKLFF
TRBV7-3	TRBJ2-5	CASSLRVTETQYF
TRBV11-2	TRBJ1-3	CASSTSALGSGNTIYF
TRBV28	TRBJ2-7	CASSLRIANPYEQYF
TRBV28	TRBJ2-7	CASSPSEQYF
TRBV5-8	TRBJ1-1	CASTSAGKTEAFF
TRBV5-4	TRBJ1-1	CASSLDINTEAFF
TRBV5-1	TRBJ2-1	CASSSDPPANGEQFF
TRBV9	TRBJ1-2	CASSEGQGAGGYTF
TRBV29-1	TRBJ2-3	CSVRGQSTDTQYF
TRBV28	TRBJ2-1	CASSTSGSSYNEQFF
TRBV28	TRBJ1-5	CASSSNHRGRGNQPQHF
TRBV5-1	TRBJ2-7	CASSWMTGGVYEQYF
TRBV7-6	TRBJ2-3	CASSLIREGDTQYF
TRBV6-5	TRBJ2-7	CASSRDRVGEQYF
TRBV4-1	TRBJ2-1	CASSQDASDSGSLFGEQFF
TRBV28	TRBJ2-7	CASSRRQGVYEQYF
TRBV11-2	TRBJ2-7	CASSPSGSGRINEQYF
TRBV6-1	TRBJ1-5	CASRWDSNQPQHF
TRBV10-3	TRBJ2-2	CAISESGAGGLFF
TRBV5-8	TRBJ2-2	CASSSHDGTGGLAGELFF
TRBV30	TRBJ1-4	CALGTVEKLFF
TRBV7-7	TRBJ2-6	CASSLALYRGRGANVLTF
TRBV6-6	TRBJ2-7	CASSYGGEQYF
TRBV6-1	TRBJ2-3	CASSAAVGGRGTDTQYF
TRBV18	TRBJ2-2	CASSPELRQGGTGELFF
TRBV2	TRBJ1-4	CASRPDRGENEKLFF
TRBV5-1	TRBJ2-5	CASSLIVGLETQYF